A single sample gave rise to the 3 T cell receptor beta chains below, sequenced in a study of T-cell reconstitution after alpha-beta-depleted transplantation in children. TCRbeta library preparation incorporated unique molecular identifiers. Each CDR3 protein is one row after TCRdb ran MiXCR on the PCR reads. The sample yields about 980,000 distinct CDR3 sequences, about 29% seen once. The source was PBMCs, mostly from graft donor cells, collected 360 days after TCRalphabeta/CD19-depleted stem cell transplant. The origin of the receptors is a boy younger than two who had a stem cell transplant for SCID, so the T cells may come from the graft donor.

This chain connects TRBV6-2 or TRBV6-3 to TRBJ2-7; 14 bases are shared with TRBD2. There are 22 residues in the CDR3. The trim removed 2 bases at V and 4 bases at J, leaving 22 bases unmatched. Germline CDR1 MNHEY, CDR2 SVGEGT. Here the CDR3 reads CASSYVLVSPLDGLAGGYEQYF. CDR3 nucleotides: TGTGCCAGCAGTTACGTACTCGTATCCCCCCTGGACGGACTAGCGGGGGGTTACGAGCAGTACTTC.

There are a few counts of this clonotype. The genes are TRBV5-1 and TRBJ2-4; TRBD1 is a possible D gene (5 bases). With 0 bases removed from V and 7 bases from J, the gap between germline ends came to 11 bases. Germline lookup yields CDR1 SGHRS and CDR2 YFSETQ. The CDR3 spans 14 residues. The CDR3 spells CASSLEGVTNIQYF. The CDR3 DNA follows: TGCGCCAGCAGCTTGGAAGGGGTCACGAACATTCAGTACTTC.

The CDR3 region is CATSRDVLDLARETQYF. Here the CDR3 DNA reads TGTGCCACCAGCAGAGATGTTTTGGACTTAGCGCGGGAGACCCAGTACTTC. The genes are TRBV15 and TRBJ2-5; a possible D gene is TRBD2 (5 bases). V was clipped by 0 bases and J by 5 bases, with 19 bases between them. This CDR3 region has 17 residues. In germline, CDR1 is LNHNV, CDR2 YYDKDF (reference sequence).